This T cell receptor (beta chain) was obtained from a study of T-cell memory formation after mild COVID-19. This clonotype occurred many times. Its antigen is still unknown. Study results and caveats: There were some responding clones in pre-infection memory, which suggested that cross-reactive memory had joined. Contracting CD8+ clones were enriched in EMRA, CD4+ mainly in CM and EM. The study found balanced CD4/CD8 in clones contracting day 15 to 85 and a CD4+ lean in later expanders.

This CDR3 region has 14 residues. Trimming shortened V by 8 bases and J by 6 bases, and 16 bases separated the two germline ends. Germline CDR1 reads ENHRY; CDR2 reads SYGVKD. The authors produced TCR alpha and TCR beta cDNA libraries with sample barcodes and UMIs by 5'RACE using constant-segment primers. TCRdb used MiXCR to reprocess the 5' RACE reads, holding one entry per CDR3 protein. The data contain a few hundred thousand distinct CDR3 sequences, 16% of them singletons. The sequenced sample consisted of PBMCs or a T cell subset sorted from them (not recorded which). The V call is TRBV10-3, the J call TRBJ2-2; the D gene is possibly TRBD1 (7 bases). The receptor was derived from a man younger than 35 who had mild COVID-19 (a few samples of this study predate the infection). Cell type and time point are not known. The CDR3 is CAIGGTERPGELFF. CDR3 nucleotide sequence: TGTGCCATCGGGGGGACAGAAAGGCCCGGGGAGCTGTTTTTT.